This T cell receptor beta chain was captured in a study of T cells after yellow fever vaccination (dated by TCRdb to between 2017 and 2020). Concerning the study at large: The SMART-Seq v4 Ultra Low Input RNA kit was used to prepare libraries from fractions with low cell numbers. Two healthy male donors, one aged 18 to 30 and one aged 30 to 39 years, were included in the cohort. Blood samples were taken at several timepoints before and after primary and secondary immunization, and bulk PBMC replicates and cell subsets were isolated. To track T-cell clones before and after primary and booster YFV17D yellow fever vaccination, bulk TCR alpha and beta repertoires were sequenced longitudinally. Broader findings and caveats from the paper: Computational filtering was required because FACS-sorted repertoires could contain abundant contaminating clonotypes from the bulk population. The secondary T-cell response was found to be weaker but faster than the primary response, with a peak reached on day 5 rather than on day 15. Because the study included only a couple of donors, the extent to which the findings can be generalized is limited. After the booster, most of the clones that had expanded following primary vaccination were detected again (around 95% of CD4 and 85% to 90% of CD8), which suggests that memory was broadly maintained. A small fraction of clonotypes appeared in both the CD4 and CD8 compartments, likely as a result of convergent recombination.

The treatment or condition label here, explained by the study, means: live attenuated yellow fever vaccine strain. At each blood-draw timepoint, two biological replicates of bulk PBMCs were obtained. PBMCs were isolated from peripheral blood using a standard Ficoll-Paque protocol. RNA was extracted with TriZol from bulk PBMCs, CD4 and CD8 fractions, and dextramer-positive and dextramer-negative fractions. TCR cDNA was synthesized by 5'RACE template switching, which introduced a universal primer site and unique molecular identifiers. cDNA synthesis was primed from both the TCR alpha and TCR beta constant segments. Two PCR steps were used to amplify libraries, with sample barcodes and sequencing adapters being added in the second step. Sequencing of libraries was done on Illumina HiSeq 2500 (2x100 bp) or NovaSeq (2x150 bp). From the authors' description of their analysis: Demultiplexing of reads and collapsing into UMI consensus sequences were performed with MIGEC, and V(D)J alignment was carried out with MiXCR. Using edgeR on replicate PBMC samples, clonotypes were called vaccine-responding if FDR was below 0.01 and the log2 fold change was above 5 up to day 15. Each bulk clonotype received a CD4 or CD8 identity based on whether the sequenced CD4 or CD8 repertoire contained that clonotype at higher abundance. TCRdb handled the public reads itself, with Q25 trimming in fastp and clone calling in MiXCR, and kept productive beta chains. Rows with one shared CDR3 protein collapse into an entry with the most common genes and DNA. TCRdb assigned the V and J calls; the authors' analysis was not used. The sample records about 630,000 distinct CDR3 sequences, more than 9% of which are singletons. The ten largest make up around 14% of the sample.

This clonotype has a count of ten or more. Its antigen is currently not known. No much larger clonotype is one base removed from it; base qualities were not supplied. Including cysteine and phenylalanine, the CDR3 has 12 amino acids. Only the CDR3 part of the read is kept: 36 bases, read in frame from the first base. The trim is 4 bases for V and 12 bases for J, with a gap of 19 bases between the germline ends. The germline V gene supplies CDR1 SQVTM and CDR2 ANQGSEA. The sample in question was PBMCs, obtained on the day of the yellow fever booster vaccination. The sequence derives from a man aged 25 to 45 who received the YFV17D yellow fever vaccine. The chain is assembled from TRBV29-1 and TRBJ2-7; tentative D gene TRBD1, with 5 bases matching. The encoded CDR3 is CSVVGRDEIRYF. The DNA reads TGCAGCGTTGTCGGCAGGGATGAAATTCGGTACTTC.